One and the same sample provided the 11 T cell receptor beta chains below, sequenced in a study of T-cell reconstitution after alpha-beta-depleted transplantation in children. The TCRbeta library was prepared with unique molecular identifiers. TCRdb reprocessed the PCR reads with MiXCR, giving one entry per CDR3 protein. Among about a million distinct CDR3 sequences, roughly 29% were seen once, and the ten largest hold over 25%. This material consisted of PBMCs, mostly from graft donor cells, taken 360 days after TCRalphabeta/CD19-depleted stem cell transplant. Every receptor here comes from a boy under two years old who had a stem cell transplant for SCID, so the T cells may come from the graft donor.

Only a few counts were recorded for this clonotype. The chain combines TRBV28 with TRBJ2-3; TRBD1 is a possible D gene (6 bases). Germline values: CDR1 MDHEN, CDR2 SYDVKM. V was shortened by 10 bases and J by 2 bases, with 13 bases between the two germline ends. CDR3 size: 13 residues. CDR3 DNA: TGTGCCACAACCCGGGACATCACAGATACGCAGTATTTT. Translating it yields CATTRDITDTQYF.

The chain combines TRBV7-3 with TRBJ1-2; D not resolved. V was trimmed by 5 bases and J by 8 bases, leaving 15 bases between them. The CDR3 has 13 residues. Germline CDR1 is SGHTA and CDR2 is FQGTGA. In nucleotides, the CDR3 is TGTGCCAGCAGCCCAACCATAATGGGGGGCTACACCTTC. Amino acid sequence: CASSPTIMGGYTF.

The gene calls are TRBV7-2 and TRBJ2-3; D is unclear. The CDR3 is made up of 14 amino acids. Trimming cost V 1 base and J 1 base, with 6 bases left between them. The germline V gene has CDR1 SGHTA and CDR2 FQGNSA. CDR3: CASSLVFGTDTQYF. Here the CDR3 DNA reads TGTGCCAGCAGCTTAGTATTTGGCACAGATACGCAGTATTTT. Full variable domain (outside the CDR3, taken from reference TRBV7-2 and TRBJ2-3): GAGVSQSPSNKVTEKGKDVELRCDPISGHTALYWYRQSLGQGLEFLIYFQGNSAPDKSGLPSDRFSAERTGGSVSTLTIQRTQQEDSAVYLCASSLVFGTDTQYFGPGTRLTVL.

This clonotype was observed a handful of times. The rearrangement links TRBV7-8 to TRBJ2-1; D could derive from TRBD1 or TRBD2 (5 bases each). The germline gives CDR1 SGHVS, CDR2 FQNEAQ. The CDR3 totals 15 residues. V lost 1 base and J 5 bases, leaving 12 bases between the germline ends. CDR3 residues: CASSLGGRPHNEQFF. Here the CDR3 DNA reads TGTGCCAGCAGCTTAGGGGGGAGACCGCACAATGAGCAGTTCTTC.

The chain carries TRBV19 and TRBJ2-1; possible D gene TRBD1, 5 bases. CDR1 is LNHDA and CDR2 is SQIVND in the germline V gene (reference sequence). This CDR3 has 11 amino acids. V lost 10 bases and J 7 bases, leaving 11 bases between the germline ends. CDR3 sequence reads: CATFSGNEQFF. The CDR3 DNA reads as TGTGCCACATTCTCAGGGAATGAGCAGTTCTTC.

The chain joins TRBV20-1 to TRBJ1-1; D might be TRBD1 (5 bases). The CDR3 runs to 13 residues. Per germline, CDR1 DFQATT and CDR2 SNEGSKA (reference sequence). V shed 0 bases and J shed 10 bases, with 15 bases lying between them. The CDR3 protein is CSARDPLGPGAFF. Here the CDR3 DNA reads TGCAGTGCTAGAGATCCCCTGGGACCGGGAGCTTTCTTT.

The chain employs TRBV10-3 and TRBJ2-1; D unresolved. The CDR3 is made up of 15 amino acids. The V end lost 3 bases, the J end lost 3 bases, and 12 bases lay between the germline ends. Germline V gene sequence: CDR1 ENHRY, CDR2 SYGVKD. The CDR3 region is CAISDPDVGYNEQFF. CDR3 sequence (DNA): TGTGCCATCAGTGATCCCGACGTCGGCTACAATGAGCAGTTCTTC.

This clonotype was counted between two and nine times. The chain is built from TRBV4-2 and TRBJ2-5; D assignment may be TRBD1 or TRBD2 (5 bases each). CDR1 and CDR2 from the germline V gene are LGHNA and YNFKEQ. This CDR3 spans 15 amino acids. Trimming pared 0 bases from V and 5 bases from J, leaving 13 bases between. The CDR3 sequence: CASSQDGASTETQYF. CDR3 in DNA: TGTGCCAGCAGCCAAGACGGGGCTAGCACGGAGACCCAGTACTTC.

Concerning this clonotype itself: The CDR3 end shows no conserved phenylalanine or tryptophan, and so a read error is likely. The CDR3 region has the DNA TGTGCCAGCAGCTCCGACAGGGAGGGGGGCTACACCTCC. Translation gives CASSSDREGGYTS. The chain employs TRBV7-2 and TRBJ1-2, with 7 bases identical to TRBD1. The V and J ends lost 4 bases and 8 bases, in that order; junction bases with no gene match: 7. Germline V CDR1 and CDR2: SGHTA, FQGNSA. This CDR3 contains 13 residues.

In this sample, this clonotype turned up a few times. This chain uses TRBV7-9 with TRBJ2-7, with D perhaps TRBD1 (6 bases). The CDR3 runs to 14 residues. Germline V gene data show CDR1 as SEHNR and CDR2 as FQNEAQ (reference sequence). Trimming cost V 3 bases and J 3 bases, with 12 bases left between them. This CDR3 reads CASSFAGALYEQYF. In nucleotides, the CDR3 is TGTGCCAGCAGCTTCGCAGGGGCCCTCTACGAGCAGTACTTC.

V is TRBV3-1 and J is TRBJ2-7, with 14 bases aligning to TRBD2. Per the germline V gene, CDR1 is LGHDT and CDR2 is YNNKEL (reference sequence). J lost 7 bases, V lost 4 bases, and 15 bases had no gene match. CDR3 size: 18 residues. The CDR3: CASSPDIRTSGGNSEQYF. CDR3 in DNA: TGTGCCAGCAGCCCCGACATCAGGACTAGCGGGGGGAACAGTGAGCAGTACTTC.